The 29 T cell receptor beta chains reported below all come from one sample, sequenced in a study of regulatory T cells in long-lasting Graves disease. Building the TCR beta libraries relied on iRepertoire HTBI primers, and CDR3 regions underwent Arm-PCR. TCRdb reprocessed the multiplex PCR reads via MiXCR and lists one record per CDR3 protein. The repertoire has about half a million distinct CDR3 sequences, about 12% of them found once; the top ten carry 7.5% to 9%. Time point described: newly diagnosed GD, antithyroid drugs for less than 3 months. RNA extracted from PBMCs served as the sequencing template. The sample was also linked to a second study, of T cells in Graves' hyperthyroidism and ophthalmopathy.

The source material was peripheral blood mononuclear cells (PBMCs), sampled at new diagnosis, from a patient treated with antithyroid drugs. The receptors shown here come from a young woman with Graves disease.

This clonotype was seen just once. V is TRBV5-5 and J is TRBJ1-2, with TRBD1 matching over 9 bases. The J segment lost 2 bases and the V segment lost 0 bases, leaving 5 bases of the junction unmatched. This CDR3 comprises 16 residues. Germline V gives CDR1 SGHKS, CDR2 YYEKEE (reference sequence). CDR3 coding DNA: TGTGCCAGCAGCTTGGTATCGGGACAGGGAAACTATGGCTACACCTTC. This translates into CASSLVSGQGNYGYTF.

Points on this clonotype: With a much larger clone just one base away, this may be a read error. This chain connects TRBV2 to TRBJ2-7, with D perhaps TRBD1 (5 bases). Germline V gene data show CDR1 as SNHLY and CDR2 as FYNNEI. Trimming pared 5 bases from V and 7 bases from J, leaving 21 bases between. This CDR3 has 15 residues. The CDR3 DNA follows: TGTGCCAGCAGTTTTAGGGGATTAGTTGTCAATGAGCAGTACTTC. This codes for CASSFRGLVVNEQYF.

This clonotype showed up many times. The chain joins TRBV5-4 to TRBJ1-4, with D perhaps TRBD1 (5 bases). This CDR3 contains 17 residues. In germline, CDR1 is SGHNT, CDR2 YYREEE (reference sequence). V lost 0 bases and J 5 bases, leaving 17 bases between the germline ends. The CDR3 DNA sequence: TGTGCCAGCAGCTTGGGATGGGGACGGGGAAGGAATGAAAAACTGTTTTTT. It yields the protein CASSLGWGRGRNEKLFF.

This clonotype has more than one count but fewer than ten. The gene calls are TRBV29-1 and TRBJ1-1; D unclear. Trimming took off 5 bases at V and 0 bases at J, with 10 bases between the two ends. Germline V gene sequence: CDR1 SQVTM, CDR2 ANQGSEA. The CDR3 is 13 residues long. The CDR3 region is CSVFPPLNTEAFF. In DNA form, the CDR3 reads TGCAGCGTTTTTCCGCCCCTGAACACTGAAGCTTTCTTT.

At least ten counts were recorded for this clonotype. The V call is TRBV6-1, the J call TRBJ2-7, with D perhaps TRBD1 (6 bases). Germline values: CDR1 MNHNS, CDR2 SASEGT. V dropped 6 bases and J dropped 4 bases, with 25 bases sitting between them. This CDR3 comprises 17 residues. The CDR3 region is CASSSSQHRTEGYEQYF. DNA for the CDR3: TGTGCCAGCAGCTCCTCCCAACACAGGACAGAAGGATACGAGCAGTACTTC.

This clonotype was seen ten or more times. The chain carries TRBV29-1 and TRBJ2-1; 10 bases line up with TRBD2. The CDR3 loop spans 17 amino acids. V was pared by 2 bases and J by 5 bases, with 12 bases of the junction left unmatched. Germline V gene data show CDR1 as SQVTM and CDR2 as ANQGSEA. The CDR3 here is CSVENSGRSSIDNEQFF. CDR3 coding DNA: TGCAGCGTTGAAAATAGCGGGAGGTCCTCCATCGACAATGAGCAGTTCTTC.

The V and J genes are TRBV20-1 and TRBJ2-7; 15 bases fit TRBD2. The CDR3 is 14 amino acids. Germline V gene lookup returns CDR1 DFQATT and CDR2 SNEGSKA (reference sequence). With 3 bases clipped from V and 7 bases from J, the junction kept 4 bases outside the gene matches. CDR3 DNA: TGCAGTGCTAGTGCCGGGACTAGCGGGAGGGAGCAGTACTTC. It is translated as CSASAGTSGREQYF.

This clonotype came up many times. The chain employs TRBV29-1 and TRBJ1-1; tentative D call: TRBD1 (5 bases). Germline loops: CDR1 SQVTM, CDR2 ANQGSEA. The V and J ends lost 1 base and 6 bases respectively, with 6 bases between them. This CDR3 is built from 11 residues. The CDR3 spells CSVEGGAEAFF. In DNA, the CDR3 is TGCAGCGTTGAAGGAGGGGCTGAAGCTTTCTTT.

The CDR3 spells CASSLQPPDTQYF. CDR3 nucleotides: TGCGCCAGCAGCCTCCAGCCCCCGGATACGCAGTATTTT. V is TRBV4-1 and J is TRBJ2-3; D is uncertain. The CDR3 spans 13 residues. Trimming removed 4 bases at V and 6 bases at J, with 11 bases between. CDR1 MGHRA and CDR2 YSYEKL come from the germline V gene.

On this clonotype itself: Being one base from a much bigger clone, this may be a read error. The CDR3 DNA is TGTGCCGGCAGGACCGGGACCGGGGTCTACAATGAGCAGTTCTTC. Protein sequence: CAGRTGTGVYNEQFF. This sequence joins TRBV2 and TRBJ2-1; D assignment may be TRBD1 or TRBD2 (5 bases each). Germline CDR1 and CDR2: SNHLY and FYNNEI. This CDR3 spans 15 amino acids.

Ten or more counts support this clonotype. This chain uses TRBV6-5 with TRBJ1-1, with TRBD1 as a possible D gene (6 bases). Looked up from germline, CDR1 is MNHEY and CDR2 is SVGAGI. Trimming took off 4 bases at V and 6 bases at J, with 27 bases between the two ends. The CDR3 loop spans 18 amino acids. The CDR3 region has the DNA TGTGCCAGCAGTTTAGGAAGGTTAAGGGGACATATAGATCCTGAAGCTTTCTTT. Protein sequence: CASSLGRLRGHIDPEAFF.

This chain links TRBV19 with TRBJ1-1, with a tentative D call TRBD1 (6 bases). Between the trimmed V and J ends, which lost 9 bases and 1 base, there was a span of 15 bases. CDR3 size: 14 residues. Germline V gives CDR1 LNHDA, CDR2 SQIVND (reference sequence). For the CDR3, the DNA is TGTGCCAGCACGGTCACAGGGTGGAACACTGAAGCTTTCTTT. This gives the protein CASTVTGWNTEAFF. Full variable domain (outside the CDR3, taken from reference TRBV19 and TRBJ1-1): DGGITQSPKYLFRKEGQNVTLSCEQNLNHDAMYWYRQDPGQGLRLIYYSQIVNDFQKGDIAEGYSVSREKKESFPLTVTSAQKNPTAFYLCASTVTGWNTEAFFGQGTRLTVV.

This clonotype was counted many times. The rearrangement uses TRBV5-1 and TRBJ1-2, with D tentatively TRBD1 (6 bases). The V end was cut by 7 bases, the J end by 6 bases, with 19 bases between. The CDR3 spans 14 residues. Germline lookup yields CDR1 SGHRS and CDR2 YFSETQ. As DNA, the CDR3 is TGCGCCAGCCGCCGATTGGGGGGCGCGAATGGCTACACCTTC. It translates to CASRRLGGANGYTF.

This clonotype was seen many times. CDR3 sequence reads: CASSPRNVDTGELFF. CDR3 DNA sequence: TGTGCCAGCTCACCACGGAACGTTGACACCGGGGAGCTGTTTTTT. The V call is TRBV18, the J call TRBJ2-2; D unresolved. Germline CDR1 is KGHSH and CDR2 is LQKENI. The V end was cut by 1 base, the J end by 3 bases, with 9 bases between. The CDR3 extends over 15 amino acids.

This clonotype was seen ten or more times. V and J are TRBV5-5 and TRBJ1-5; unclear D gene. V lost 0 bases and J lost 2, with 9 bases in between. Germline V CDR1 and CDR2: SGHKS, YYEKEE (reference sequence). The CDR3 consists of 15 residues. DNA for the CDR3: TGTGCCAGCAGCTTGGGAGGGTATGGCAATCAGCCCCAGCATTTT. Translation gives CASSLGGYGNQPQHF.

Ten or more counts support this clonotype. The chain couples TRBV14 to TRBJ2-7; the D is unclear. V was pared by 3 bases and J by 2 bases, with 5 bases between. The CDR3 covers 12 residues. The germline CDR1 and CDR2 sequences are SGHDN and FVKESK. The CDR3 DNA is TGTGCCAGCAGCCACCTAACCTACGAGCAGTACTTC. Its protein is CASSHLTYEQYF.

The J gene is TRBJ1-4, the V gene TRBV20-1; D ambiguous. The germline V gene encodes CDR1 DFQATT and CDR2 SNEGSKA (reference sequence). The ends were cut back, 2 bases at V and 4 bases at J, with 8 bases in the middle. This CDR3 region has 13 residues. The CDR3 protein is CSARRWGNEKLFF. Written as DNA, the CDR3 is TGCAGTGCTAGAAGATGGGGTAATGAAAAACTGTTTTTT.

This clonotype was seen more than once but under ten times. This sequence joins TRBV20-1 and TRBJ1-1; D is perhaps TRBD1 (6 bases). This CDR3 spans 14 amino acids. Looked up from germline, CDR1 is DFQATT and CDR2 is SNEGSKA (reference sequence). V was cut by 5 bases and J by 5 bases, with 18 bases left in between. CDR3 sequence reads: CSARNPGQMTEAFF. CDR3 DNA: TGCAGTGCTCGAAATCCGGGACAAATGACTGAAGCTTTCTTT.

This clonotype was counted at least ten times. This chain links TRBV30 with TRBJ2-5, with D uncertain. Germline V gene sequence: CDR1 GTSNPN, CDR2 SVGIG (reference sequence). The CDR3 has 13 amino acids. Trimming took 2 bases from V and 6 from J, leaving 13 bases between them. The CDR3 is CAWSPHPQQTQYF. The CDR3 region has the DNA TGTGCCTGGAGTCCCCACCCCCAGCAGACCCAGTACTTC.

Ten or more counts support this clonotype. The chain is built from TRBV19 and TRBJ1-3, with TRBD1 as a possible D gene (6 bases). Trimming pared 6 bases from V and 2 bases from J, leaving 14 bases between. Looked up from germline, CDR1 is LNHDA and CDR2 is SQIVND (reference sequence). The CDR3 has 15 amino acids. The CDR3 nucleotides are TGTGCCAGTAGCACCGGGGGCGCTCCTGGAAACACCATATATTTT. It yields the protein CASSTGGAPGNTIYF.

This clonotype showed up many times. The chain couples TRBV2 to TRBJ2-1; 13 nucleotides agree with TRBD2. CDR3 length: 15 amino acids. Germline V CDR1 and CDR2: SNHLY, FYNNEI. After removal of 7 bases from V and 8 bases from J, the junction contained 8 bases not matched to a gene. The CDR3 spells CASTQGLAGKDEQFF. DNA for the CDR3: TGTGCCAGCACACAGGGACTAGCGGGAAAGGATGAGCAGTTCTTC.

Points on this clonotype: Since a much larger clone is just one base distant, this may be a read error. This chain connects TRBV2 to TRBJ2-1; D might be TRBD1 or TRBD2, each matching 5 bases. There are 16 residues in the CDR3. V gave up 8 bases and J gave up 10 bases, with 27 bases separating them. Per the germline V gene, CDR1 is SNHLY and CDR2 is FYNNEI. The CDR3 DNA sequence: TGTGCCAGCGGGATCAGGGACGAGCACATCCTCTACGAGCAGTTCTTC. Translated: CASGIRDEHILYEQFF.

This clonotype was detected ten times or more. This chain links TRBV6-1 with TRBJ2-5, with TRBD2 identical over 10 bases. The germline V gene encodes CDR1 MNHNS and CDR2 SASEGT. V was pared by 8 bases and J by 1 base, with 4 bases of the junction left unmatched. CDR3 length: 14 amino acids. CDR3 amino acids: CASSASGSQETQYF. As DNA, the CDR3 is TGTGCCAGCTCGGCTAGCGGGAGCCAAGAGACCCAGTACTTC.

This sequence joins TRBV7-9 and TRBJ2-5; 11 bases map to TRBD2. V was pared by 4 bases and J by 1 base, with 8 bases of the junction left unmatched. CDR1 and CDR2 from the germline V gene are SEHNR and FQNEAQ (reference sequence). The CDR3 totals 17 residues. The CDR3, as DNA: TGTGCCAGCAGCTCACGGTGGGGGACTAGCGGCCAAGAGACCCAGTACTTC. Its translation: CASSSRWGTSGQETQYF.

This clonotype showed up many times. The chain combines TRBV6-1 with TRBJ2-7; D tentatively fits TRBD1 or TRBD2 (5 bases each). The CDR3 loop spans 14 amino acids. Germline V gene sequence: CDR1 MNHNS, CDR2 SASEGT. V shed 7 bases and J shed 2 bases, with 15 bases lying between them. CDR3 residues: CASKTGHLTYEQYF. The CDR3 DNA sequence: TGTGCCAGCAAGACGGGGCACCTTACCTACGAGCAGTACTTC.

This clonotype was recorded many times. The chain employs TRBV3-1 and TRBJ2-7, with 13 positions matching TRBD2. The CDR3 is 15 amino acids. V gave up 4 bases and J gave up 3 bases; unmatched junction bases: 3. Germline V gives CDR1 LGHDT, CDR2 YNNKEL (reference sequence). The CDR3 reads CASSPGLAGFYEQYF. In DNA form, the CDR3 reads TGTGCCAGCAGCCCGGGACTAGCGGGATTCTACGAGCAGTACTTC.

This clonotype was observed at least ten times. This chain uses TRBV20-1 with TRBJ2-5, with 7 bases fitting TRBD2. The V segment lost 6 bases and the J segment 5 bases; nucleotides outside the gene matches: 18. This CDR3 contains 16 residues. Germline V lookup: CDR1 DFQATT, CDR2 SNEGSKA (reference sequence). CDR3 region: CSADGPSFQGGETQYF. Written as DNA, the CDR3 is TGCAGTGCCGACGGTCCCTCCTTTCAGGGAGGGGAGACCCAGTACTTC.

This clonotype showed up just a few times. This sequence joins TRBV11-2 and TRBJ1-4; D is unclear. V was shortened by 2 bases and J by 5 bases, with 12 bases between the two germline ends. Germline CDR1 reads SGHAT; CDR2 reads FQNNGV. The CDR3 covers 15 residues. CDR3 coding DNA: TGTGCCAGCAGCTTAATCGAACTACAGAATGAAAAACTGTTTTTT. Its protein product is CASSLIELQNEKLFF.

Ten or more counts support this clonotype. The genes are TRBV12-3 or TRBV12-4 and TRBJ2-2; weak D call: TRBD1 (5 bases). Deletions cut 6 bases from V and 1 base from J, with 15 bases between. The CDR3 runs to 16 residues. This chain's CDR3 is CASRGDRFVNTGELFF. The DNA for the CDR3 is TGTGCCAGCAGGGGCGACAGATTTGTGAACACCGGGGAGCTGTTTTTT.